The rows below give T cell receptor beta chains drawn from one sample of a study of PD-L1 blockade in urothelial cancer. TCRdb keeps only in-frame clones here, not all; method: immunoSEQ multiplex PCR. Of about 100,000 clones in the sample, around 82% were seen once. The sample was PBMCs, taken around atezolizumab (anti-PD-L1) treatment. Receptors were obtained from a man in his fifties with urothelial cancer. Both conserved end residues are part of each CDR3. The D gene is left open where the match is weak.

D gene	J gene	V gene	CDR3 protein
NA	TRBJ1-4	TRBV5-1	CASSPSGEKLFF
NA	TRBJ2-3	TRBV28	CASSDLRGPTDTQYF
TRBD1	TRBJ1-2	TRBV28	CASTTGIGGNYGYTF
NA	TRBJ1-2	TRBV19	CASSIDPSSGGVNYGYTF
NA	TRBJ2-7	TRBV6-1	CASRSRGSGYEQYF
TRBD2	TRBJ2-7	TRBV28	CASSPQGTSGRSVSYEQYF
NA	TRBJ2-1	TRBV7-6	CASSLSTSGEQFF
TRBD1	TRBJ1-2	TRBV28	CAAGQGGTNYGYTF
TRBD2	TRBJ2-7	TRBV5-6	CASSWGLAGPTYEQYF
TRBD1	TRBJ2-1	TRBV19	CASLGQEYNEQFF
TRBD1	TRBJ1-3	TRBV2	CASSKNSGTGSLRGGNTIYF
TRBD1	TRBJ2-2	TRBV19	CASSSGQPGTGELFF
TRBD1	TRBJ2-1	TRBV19	CASRSTGGMNEQFF
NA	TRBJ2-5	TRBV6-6	CASSYRQESKETQYF
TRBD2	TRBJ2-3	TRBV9	CASSVGGLAGEAQYF
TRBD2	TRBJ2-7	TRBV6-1	CASSFGLATTYEQYF
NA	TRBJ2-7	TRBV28	CASSSPTSSYEQYF
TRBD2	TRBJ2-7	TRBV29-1	CSVTPSGNPYEQYF
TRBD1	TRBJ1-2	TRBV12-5	CASGLSPDRANYGYTF
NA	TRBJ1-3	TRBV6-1	CASRVDSSSGNTIYF
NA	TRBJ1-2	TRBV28	CASRPGNTYGYTF
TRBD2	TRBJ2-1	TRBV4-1	CASSQGLAGANEQFF
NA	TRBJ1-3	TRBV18	CASSLDRSNSGNTIYF
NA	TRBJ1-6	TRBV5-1	CASSSGGGLSYNSPLHF
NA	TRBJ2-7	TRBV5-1	CASSSTGTTNSYEQYF
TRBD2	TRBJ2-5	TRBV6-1	CASSAWHSGGTQYF
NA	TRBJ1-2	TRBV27	CASSLSGGRPQWNYGYTF
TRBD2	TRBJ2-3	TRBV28	CASSFRLARAIDTQYF
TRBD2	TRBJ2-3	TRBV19	CASSTGGRIGTDTQYF
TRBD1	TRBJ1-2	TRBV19	CASSDRQGIANYGYTF
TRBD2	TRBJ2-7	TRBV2	CASTRMVAGYEQYF
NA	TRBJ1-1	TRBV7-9	CASSPSAGGNTEAFF
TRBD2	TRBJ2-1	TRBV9	CASSPPGLAGLYNEQFF
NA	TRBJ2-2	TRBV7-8	CASSRLTGELFF
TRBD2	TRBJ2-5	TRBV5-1	CASSAQLAGVMETQYF
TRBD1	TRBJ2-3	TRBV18	CASSPQGASTDTQYF
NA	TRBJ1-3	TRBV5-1	CASSLGGTAGGNTIYF
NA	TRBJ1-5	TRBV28	CASSPHLGQGSADSNQPQHF
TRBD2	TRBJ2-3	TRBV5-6	CASSLSGSGTDTQYF
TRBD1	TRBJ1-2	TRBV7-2	CASSSRDRGEQYTF
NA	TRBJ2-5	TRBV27	CASRKNLAIVQETQYF
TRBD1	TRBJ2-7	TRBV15	CATSIDRGPYEQYF
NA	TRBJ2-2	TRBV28	CASLSNTGELFF
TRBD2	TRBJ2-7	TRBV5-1	CASSERTSERYEQYF
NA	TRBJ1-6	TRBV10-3	CAISDQGSPLHF